What follows describes a single TCR beta chain. As yet, its antigen is unknown. The junction departs from the called germline gene at one end, perhaps through a read error. The data derive from a study of cytomegalovirus exposure and HLA in healthy donors. General study findings and limits: HLA alleles showed associations with around 15,000 TCR beta sequences in a later analysis, at a 0.05 false discovery rate. TCR beta V segments were, for the most part, productive about 87% or about 30% of the time in an earlier analysis. In vitro checks showed that three CMV-associated chains really do target CMV antigens.

PCR primers comprised 60 Vbeta and 13 Jbeta primers. Profiled with immunoSEQ multiplex PCR; TCRdb holds only in-frame clones, not every one. The sample has roughly 100,000 clones, less than 85% seen once. The CDR3 contains 13 residues. Germline V CDR1 and CDR2: SSHAT, FNYEAQ (reference sequence). The sequenced sample consisted of PBMCs. The TCR sequence derives from a man in his forties in good health and CMV-seronegative. The chain uses TRBV7-7 and TRBJ2-7; TRBD2 agrees at 8 bases. The CDR3 coding sequence is TGTGCTAGCAGCTTTGGCGGGGGGTACGAGCAGTACTTC. Translation: CASSFGGGYEQYF.